The TCR beta chain under discussion was sequenced for a study of shared clonotypes between healthy human individuals. General study findings and limits: Naive CD4 clonotypes were shared across several donors at around 5.4%.

The table lists this clone with a count of one. What it recognizes is unknown. V was shortened by 4 bases and J by 0 bases, with 16 bases between the two germline ends. The CDR3 has 17 amino acids. Germline V gene data show CDR1 as ENHRY and CDR2 as SYGVKD. Investigators spread the genomic DNA of each subset evenly over several immunoSEQ plates. Sequencing was performed with immunoSEQ multiplex PCR; in TCRdb, only in-frame clones are kept and a portion is missing. The table lists around 1,900,000 clones, over 85% of them singletons. Naivety among CD8 cells was defined by CD45RO negativity and positive CCR7 selection, thereby excluding terminally differentiated effector memory CD45RA+ cells.

The rearrangement links TRBV10-3 to TRBJ2-1, with D possibly matching TRBD2 (5 bases). The sample was naive CD8+ T cells from PBMCs. This receptor was obtained from a man aged 18 to 35 in good health. Some clones in this sample may be carry-over from other donors' samples. The CDR3 region has the DNA TGTGCCATCAGTGGTATTGAGCGGAGCCCCTCCTACAATGAGCAGTTCTTC. Amino acid sequence: CAISGIERSPSYNEQFF.